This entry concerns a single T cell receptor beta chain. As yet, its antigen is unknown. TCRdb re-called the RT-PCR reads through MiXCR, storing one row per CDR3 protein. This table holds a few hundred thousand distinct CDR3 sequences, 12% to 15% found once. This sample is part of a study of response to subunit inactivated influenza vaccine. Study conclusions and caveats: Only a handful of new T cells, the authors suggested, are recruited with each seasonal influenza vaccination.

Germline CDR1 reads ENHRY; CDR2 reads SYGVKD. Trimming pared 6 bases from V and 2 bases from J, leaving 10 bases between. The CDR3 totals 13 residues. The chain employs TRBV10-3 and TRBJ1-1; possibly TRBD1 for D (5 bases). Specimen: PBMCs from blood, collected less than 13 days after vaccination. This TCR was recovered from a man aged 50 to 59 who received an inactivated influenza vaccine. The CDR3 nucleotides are TGTGCCATCAGGACAGAAGAAAACACTGAAGCTTTCTTT. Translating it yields CAIRTEENTEAFF.